This TCR beta chain was profiled in a study of response to subunit inactivated influenza vaccine. General study results and limits: The authors suggested that few new T cells are recruited per seasonal influenza vaccination.

With regard to this clonotype: Its antigen is not identified.

Via MiXCR, TCRdb re-called the RT-PCR reads, giving one row per CDR3 protein. This table holds hundreds of thousands of distinct CDR3 sequences, about a sixth found once. The CDR3 covers 14 residues. V shed 3 bases and J shed 3 bases, with 15 bases lying between them. Germline CDR1 reads DFQATT; CDR2 reads SNEGSKA (reference sequence). The specimen comprised PBMCs from blood, sampled 11 to 12 days after vaccination. This receptor was identified in a man aged 45-60 years who received an inactivated influenza vaccine. The chain has TRBV20-1 and TRBJ2-7; D ambiguous. Here the CDR3 reads CSASADQPFYEQYF. In DNA, the CDR3 is TGCAGTGCTAGTGCAGATCAACCCTTCTACGAGCAGTACTTC.